This is a list of T cell receptor beta chains from one sample in a study of cytotoxic CD8 clonotypes in ibrutinib-treated CLL. The table came from immunoSEQ multiplex PCR; TCRdb's copy has only in-frame clones and leaves some out. The sample carries some 46,000 clones, roughly two thirds recorded once. This sample comprised PBMCs, obtained after 12 months of ibrutinib treatment. The source of these receptors is a human donor with chronic lymphocytic leukemia. The conserved cysteine and the conserved F or W are not part of the CDR3 here. For some rows the clone size is stated as once, few or many, or as a class when expanded; others skip it.

ASSLVDEQY TRBJ2-7 TRBV11-1 .
ASSFGGRVGTGELF TRBJ2-2 TRBV6-6 .
ASSLDRLTSYEQY TRBJ2-7 TRBV5-1 .
ASSLVSNQPQH TRBJ1-5 TRBV5-6 few
ASSGRQDTTNEKLF TRBJ1-4 TRBV9 few
ASSQGQETQY TRBJ2-5 TRBV18 .
ASSRTGQGGRYEQY TRBJ2-7 TRBV11-3 .
ASSLRLAGDTDTQY TRBJ2-3 TRBV5-4 .
ASSSQLLQGTNYGYT TRBJ1-2 TRBV28 .
ASSPQGNTIY TRBJ1-3 TRBV9 .
ASSYFGGGAGEQF TRBJ2-1 TRBV11-1 .
ASSLVSVGGTQY TRBJ2-5 TRBV11-2 once
ASSPPERGGLGETQY TRBJ2-5 TRBV18 .
AWSVSSARDSPLH TRBJ1-6 TRBV30 .
ASSVEIYTEAF TRBJ1-1 TRBV6-1 .
ASSPVRNTEAF TRBJ1-1 TRBV28 .
ASSLGQGGNQPQH TRBJ1-5 TRBV5-1 .
AWDSGRDPRGDGQF TRBJ2-1 TRBV30 .
AINPTSVGNEQF TRBJ2-1 TRBV10-3 few
ASSLARSSYEQY TRBJ2-7 TRBV5-6 once
ASSYPQGNDAGELF TRBJ2-2 TRBV6-5 .
ASSPRAGSYGYT TRBJ1-2 TRBV18 few
ASSSPRAGGYT TRBJ1-2 TRBV5-4 .
AWSQGPRDGYT TRBJ1-2 TRBV30 .
ASSPSGQASGNTIY TRBJ1-3 TRBV5-4 .